Listed here are 24 T cell receptor beta chains from one sample, sequenced in a study of spatial heterogeneity in lung cancer. Described time point: sample taken at primary tumor resection. No antigen has been identified for these receptors. Study results and limitations: Tumors with more nonsynonymous mutations had more expanded intratumoral alpha and beta TCRs.

Each CDR3 protein gets one entry after TCRdb re-called the 5' RACE reads with MiXCR. This table holds roughly 3,000 distinct CDR3 sequences, around 6.6% found once. Sequencing was performed on lung tumor tissue, taken at surgery. All receptors come from a male donor with early-stage non-small cell lung cancer.

About this clonotype itself: With a much larger clone just one base away, this may be a read error. This beta chain came through as a stray read in a library set up for alpha chains, and its size says little. The chain carries TRBV7-9 and TRBJ2-5; perhaps TRBD2 as D (5 bases). The CDR3 totals 16 residues. In germline, CDR1 is SEHNR, CDR2 FQNEAQ (reference sequence). CDR3 in DNA: TGTGTCAGCAGCTTAGTTGCGGGTGCAACCCAAGAGACCCAGTACTTC. Encoded protein: CVSSLVAGATQETQYF.

This clonotype is judged medium-sized. This beta chain turned up in a library designed for alpha chains; as an off-target read, its abundance says little. The chain is built from TRBV20-1 and TRBJ1-6, with D possibly TRBD1 on 5 matching bases. V was pared by 4 bases and J by 4 bases, with 5 bases between. CDR3 length equals 12 residues. CDR1 and CDR2 (germline): DFQATT, SNEGSKA (reference sequence). The CDR3 DNA reads TGCAGTGCTAAGGGGTATAATTCACCCCTCCACTTT. Translating it yields CSAKGYNSPLHF.

By share, this clonotype ranks as medium-sized. This beta chain slipped into a library made for alpha chains as a stray read, so its size is not meaningful. The gene calls are TRBV28 and TRBJ1-2; 9 positions agree with TRBD1. CDR3 length: 15 residues. J was trimmed by 8 bases and V by 5 bases; bases with no gene match: 12. Germline CDR1 is MDHEN and CDR2 is SYDVKM. The CDR3 sequence: CASSRTRTGEAGYTF. CDR3 sequence (DNA): TGTGCCAGCAGTCGGACCAGGACAGGGGAAGCAGGCTACACCTTC.

Remarks on this clonotype: This beta chain lies outside the target of a library built for alpha chains; its clone size means little. The chain is built from TRBV24-1 and TRBJ2-1; D remains unclear. Germline V CDR1 and CDR2: KGHDR, SFDVKD. V was shortened by 6 bases and J by 7 bases, with 12 bases between the two germline ends. CDR3 length: 13 amino acids. CDR3 DNA sequence: TGTGCCACCAGTAGGCTAGTAGGGAATGAGCAGTTCTTC. It translates to CATSRLVGNEQFF.

Comments on this clonotype: As an off-target read in a library built for alpha chains, this beta chain has a frequency of little significance. The V and J genes are TRBV5-1 and TRBJ2-1; 14 bases match TRBD2. This CDR3 region has 16 residues. The J segment lost 5 bases and the V segment lost 0 bases, leaving 1 base of the junction unmatched. Germline CDR1 is SGHRS and CDR2 is YFSETQ. CDR3 DNA sequence: TGCGCCAGCAGCTTGGGACTAGCGGGAGGGCACAATGAGCAGTTCTTC. Its translation is CASSLGLAGGHNEQFF.

By frequency in the sample, this clonotype is medium-sized (0.01 to 0.1%). This beta chain slipped into a library made for alpha chains as a stray read, so its size is not meaningful. The V and J genes are TRBV12-3 or TRBV12-4 and TRBJ2-1; 7 nucleotides line up with TRBD2. Unmatched junction bases numbered 4, after V lost 1 base and J lost 10 bases. This CDR3 is built from 13 residues. The CDR3 nucleotides read TGTGCCAGCAGTTTAGAGCGGGACCTCGAGCAGTTCTTC. This sequence encodes CASSLERDLEQFF.

By proportion, this clonotype is medium-sized. For a library built for alpha chains, this beta chain is a stray read; little rests on its size. The CDR3 DNA is TGTGCCAGCAGTGTCCAGGGAACCGAGCAGTACTTC. This sequence encodes CASSVQGTEQYF. The rearrangement links TRBV6-1 to TRBJ2-7; TRBD1 might be the D (5 bases). V shed 4 bases and J shed 6 bases, with 10 bases lying between them. This CDR3 spans 12 amino acids. The germline CDR1 and CDR2 sequences are MNHNS and SASEGT.

This clonotype was detected ten times or more. This beta chain is off target for a library built for alpha chains, so its abundance means little. The chain recombines TRBV15 with TRBJ2-2, with 10 bases lining up with TRBD2. CDR3 length: 18 residues. V shed 1 base and J 0 bases; nucleotides not matched to a gene: 5. Germline V lookup: CDR1 LNHNV, CDR2 YYDKDF (reference sequence). CDR3 amino acids: CATSRAVTSGANTGELFF. The DNA of the CDR3 is TGTGCCACCAGCAGAGCCGTTACTAGCGGGGCGAACACCGGGGAGCTGTTTTTT.

This clonotype qualifies as medium-sized. The library was prepared for alpha chains; this beta chain is a stray read, so its frequency means little. This rearrangement joins TRBV12-3 or TRBV12-4 to TRBJ1-2, with D unclear. This CDR3 is 16 amino acids long. The V gene lost 3 bases and the J gene lost 0 bases, with 14 bases spanning the gap. CDR3 sequence reads: CASSLVVGNTNYGYTF. DNA of the CDR3: TGTGCCAGCAGTTTGGTGGTCGGGAACACTAACTATGGCTACACCTTC.

This clonotype ranks as medium-sized. A library prepared for alpha chains yielded this beta chain as an off-target read; its size is of little meaning. The chain employs TRBV2 and TRBJ2-3, with D uncertain. The CDR3 length is 16 residues. Germline V lookup: CDR1 SNHLY, CDR2 FYNNEI. V shed 0 bases and J shed 0 bases, with 10 bases lying between them. The CDR3 DNA sequence: TGTGCCAGCAGTGAAGCGCCATCGACTAGCACAGATACGCAGTATTTT. It translates to CASSEAPSTSTDTQYF. Combining the CDR3 with reference TRBV2 and TRBJ2-3 gives the whole variable domain EPEVTQTPSHQVTQMGQEVILRCVPISNHLYFYWYRQILGQKVEFLVSFYNNEISEKSEIFDDQFSVERPDGSNFTLKIRSTKLEDSAMYFCASSEAPSTSTDTQYFGPGTRLTVL.

This clonotype has a count of ten or more. This beta chain is a stray sequence in a library constructed for alpha chains; its clone size is not meaningful. The rearrangement joins TRBV20-1 to TRBJ2-2, with 8 bases aligning to TRBD1. V trimming: 5 bases; J trimming: 0 bases; junction bases outside the gene matches: 11. The CDR3 spans 17 residues. The germline V gene has CDR1 DFQATT and CDR2 SNEGSKA (reference sequence). In nucleotides, the CDR3 is TGCAGTGCTTTCGCCCCTGACAGGGGCACGAACACCGGGGAGCTGTTTTTT. This encodes CSAFAPDRGTNTGELFF.

A remark on this clonotype: This beta chain is an unintended read in a library built for alpha chains; its size means little. V usage is TRBV25-1 and J usage is TRBJ2-7; 8 nucleotides agree with TRBD1. This CDR3 contains 16 residues. Germline V gene data show CDR1 as MGHDK and CDR2 as SYGVNS. V was clipped by 0 bases and J by 0 bases; unmatched bases: 4. The CDR3 region has the DNA TGTGCCAGCAGTGAATACGGACAGGGAGACTCCTACGAGCAGTACTTC. The encoded protein is CASSEYGQGDSYEQYF.

About this clonotype: In a library made to pick up alpha chains, this beta chain is a stray read with a size that means little. The V and J genes are TRBV20-1 and TRBJ2-7, with D possibly matching TRBD2 (6 bases). The CDR3 has 15 amino acids. Germline V CDR1 and CDR2: DFQATT, SNEGSKA (reference sequence). V was shortened by 3 bases and J by 5 bases, with 20 bases between the two germline ends. The CDR3 spells CSASLARLVGNEQYF. CDR3 sequence (DNA): TGCAGTGCTAGCCTCGCAAGACTAGTTGGAAACGAGCAGTACTTC.

This clonotype is termed medium-sized. Because the library targeted alpha chains, this beta chain is an off-target read whose size means little. This chain connects TRBV5-6 to TRBJ2-2, with D perhaps matching TRBD1 or TRBD2 (6 bases each). The germline V gene encodes CDR1 SGHDT and CDR2 YYEEEE. V was trimmed by 7 bases and J by 0 bases, leaving 25 bases between them. The CDR3 totals 19 residues. The CDR3 spells CASGNLPADGGSNTGELFF. In DNA form, the CDR3 reads TGTGCCAGCGGCAACTTACCCGCCGACGGGGGCTCGAACACCGGGGAGCTGTTTTTT.

In its sample, this clonotype ranks as medium-sized (0.01 to 0.1%). For a library built for alpha chains, this beta chain is a stray read; little rests on its size. This chain connects TRBV7-9 to TRBJ1-1; no firm D call. The CDR3 spans 11 residues. Trimming took off 5 bases at V and 3 bases at J, with 4 bases between the two ends. The germline gives CDR1 SEHNR, CDR2 FQNEAQ (reference sequence). In nucleotides, the CDR3 is TGTGCCAGCAGCGCCTACACTGAAGCTTTCTTT. It specifies CASSAYTEAFF.

In its sample, this clonotype was seen a few times. This beta chain lies outside the target of a library built for alpha chains; its clone size means little. The chain is built from TRBV29-1 and TRBJ2-7; 7 positions match TRBD1. Germline V gives CDR1 SQVTM, CDR2 ANQGSEA. The junction had 12 bases not matched to a gene; V was cut back by 4 bases and J by 9 bases. The CDR3 covers 13 residues. The CDR3 DNA reads TGCAGCGTTGCTAGCAGGGGGAAGGGCGGGCAGTACTTC. As protein: CSVASRGKGGQYF.

This clonotype is classed as medium-sized. Found in a library prepared for alpha chains, this beta chain is an off-target read, and its abundance has little meaning. The CDR3 loop is CASSLTVNQPQHF. As DNA, the CDR3 is TGTGCCAGCAGTCTGACAGTAAATCAGCCCCAGCATTTT. This sequence joins TRBV2 and TRBJ1-5, with a possible D match to TRBD1 (5 bases). V was trimmed by 5 bases and J by 4 bases, leaving 9 bases between them. The CDR3 extends over 13 amino acids. Germline lookup yields CDR1 SNHLY and CDR2 FYNNEI. Filled out from reference TRBV2 and TRBJ1-5, the complete variable domain reads EPEVTQTPSHQVTQMGQEVILRCVPISNHLYFYWYRQILGQKVEFLVSFYNNEISEKSEIFDDQFSVERPDGSNFTLKIRSTKLEDSAMYFCASSLTVNQPQHFGDGTRLSIL.

This clonotype is labeled medium-sized. This beta chain appears as a stray read in a library generated for alpha chains; its size is not informative. The chain has TRBV6-1 and TRBJ2-1; weak D call: TRBD1 (5 bases). The CDR3 is 14 residues long. V lost 8 bases to trimming and J lost 2 bases, with 13 bases between them. Germline lookup yields CDR1 MNHNS and CDR2 SASEGT. As DNA, the CDR3 is TGTGCCAGCCCTAAGGGGCGCGCCTACAATGAGCAGTTCTTC. It is translated as CASPKGRAYNEQFF.

For this clonotype: This beta chain is a stray read from a library made for alpha chains; its abundance is not meaningful. This chain joins TRBV15 and TRBJ2-4; D unresolved. CDR1 is LNHNV, CDR2 YYDKDF, per germline (reference sequence). This CDR3 comprises 16 residues. Trimming removed 1 base at V and 2 bases at J, with 12 bases between. The CDR3 loop is CATSRGTQFTKNIQYF. The CDR3 DNA is TGTGCCACCAGCAGAGGGACCCAGTTCACCAAAAACATTCAGTACTTC.

This clonotype qualifies as medium-sized. In a library made to pick up alpha chains, this beta chain is a stray read with a size that means little. V is TRBV6-6 and J is TRBJ1-6; maybe TRBD1 (5 bases). Trimming took 7 bases from V and 7 from J, leaving 11 bases between them. The CDR3 is 13 amino acids. Per the germline V gene, CDR1 is MNHNY and CDR2 is SVGAGI (reference sequence). CDR3 loop: CASTGRVNSPLHF. In DNA, the CDR3 is TGTGCCAGCACGGGCAGGGTGAATTCACCCCTCCACTTT.

Comment on this clonotype: A library made for alpha chains picked up this beta chain off target, so its size means little. This chain uses TRBV29-1 with TRBJ1-5, with D possibly being TRBD1 (5 bases). CDR1 and CDR2 from the germline V gene are SQVTM and ANQGSEA. This CDR3 has 14 residues. Trimming removed 4 bases at V and 5 bases at J, with 15 bases between. The CDR3 DNA reads TGCAGCGTTGTTGACAGTGACCCCGATCAGCCCCAGCATTTT. Its translation: CSVVDSDPDQPQHF.

In this sample, this clonotype turned up a few times. This beta chain turned up in a library designed for alpha chains; as an off-target read, its abundance says little. The rearrangement joins TRBV6-5 to TRBJ1-1; TRBD1 matches 8 bases. This CDR3 is 12 amino acids long. V lost 1 base, J lost 9 bases, and 1 base stayed unmatched. Germline CDR1 is MNHEY and CDR2 is SVGAGI. CDR3 sequence reads: CASSYFRGQAFF. The CDR3 DNA is TGTGCCAGCAGTTACTTCAGGGGGCAAGCTTTCTTT.

By share, this clonotype ranks as medium-sized. Being off target in a library aimed at alpha chains, this beta chain has a size of little meaning. The chain recombines TRBV5-1 with TRBJ1-2; D is unresolved. V was clipped by 5 bases and J by 4 bases, with 9 bases between them. The length of the CDR3 is 12 residues. The germline CDR1 and CDR2 sequences are SGHRS and YFSETQ. The CDR3 is CASRRESYGYTF. The CDR3 DNA sequence: TGCGCCAGCAGGCGGGAGAGCTATGGCTACACCTTC.

In its sample, this clonotype was seen many times. This beta chain is a stray sequence in a library constructed for alpha chains; its clone size is not meaningful. CDR3 sequence: CASSPYVGSGGAYEQYF. CDR3 bases: TGTGCCAGCAGCCCGTACGTCGGGTCGGGGGGGGCCTACGAGCAGTACTTC. V usage is TRBV14 and J usage is TRBJ2-7; 8 nucleotides agree with TRBD2. The CDR3 loop spans 17 amino acids. Germline V gene data show CDR1 as SGHDN and CDR2 as FVKESK. The J segment lost 2 bases and the V segment lost 4 bases, leaving 13 bases of the junction unmatched.